The clone carrying this TCR beta chain was picked up a small number of times. The data belong to a study of human T cells and chemical hapten exposure. Time point here: patch test 1, 2 weeks after DPC sensitization. Treatment in this sample: therapeutic diphenylcyclopropenone sensitization with weekly scalp DPC. Trimming left V 6 bases short and J 4 bases short, with 12 bases between. Germline CDR1 MDHEN, CDR2 SYDVKM. The CDR3 totals 13 residues. Using its own MiXCR run on the RACE reads, TCRdb lists one record per CDR3 protein. In the table there are under 150,000 distinct CDR3 sequences, 9.5% to 13% of which are singletons.

This TCR was recovered from a woman between 50 and 59 years old with alopecia areata. Some clones in this sample may be carry-over from other donors' samples. The sequenced sample was whole blood, obtained in connection with sensitization to the hapten diphenylcyclopropenone (DPC). The V gene is TRBV28, the J gene TRBJ1-1, with D possibly being TRBD1 (5 bases). Written as DNA, the CDR3 is TGTGCCAGCAGGCGGGACGAGGTCACTGAAGCTTTCTTT. This codes for CASRRDEVTEAFF.